Reported below is one T cell receptor (beta chain). The data were taken from a study of blood T cell repertoires in COVID-19. Across the whole study: Specimens from acute and convalescent COVID-19 originated in the United States, Italy and Spain. From T cells, B-cell-depleted T cells, or PBMCs came the material, which was cDNA or gDNA.

Germline CDR1 MNHEY, CDR2 SVGAGI. After removal of 6 bases from V and 0 bases from J, the junction contained 4 bases not matched to a gene. There are 15 residues in the CDR3. Original data processing: For nucleated cells, counts were estimated from reference gene primer amplification. Clones were read by immunoSEQ multiplex PCR, and TCRdb kept only the in-frame ones, dropping some. V and J calls and clone size are those listed in that table; D and trimming were worked out from the DNA. Found here are tens of thousands of clones, about 80% of them singletons; the top ten hold approximately 26%. The origin of this receptor is a man aged 55 to 70 with active or convalescent COVID-19. The chain combines TRBV6-5 with TRBJ2-2, with 7 nucleotides matching TRBD1. The sample comprised peripheral blood. CDR3 region: CASRVTGANTGELFF. In DNA, the CDR3 is TGTGCCAGCAGAGTCACAGGGGCGAACACCGGGGAGCTGTTTTTT.